This is a list of T cell receptor beta chains from one sample in a study of cytomegalovirus exposure and HLA in healthy donors. Measured with immunoSEQ multiplex PCR; TCRdb has only the in-frame clones, and not every one. The sample contains 150,000 to 200,000 clones, about 81% of which appear only once. Sequenced sample: PBMCs. Every receptor here comes from a man aged 18 to 35 in good health and CMV-seronegative. The CDR3 runs from the conserved cysteine through the conserved F or W. The order of the fields is CDR3 length, clone size, D gene, J gene, V gene, CDR3 protein, CDR3 DNA. The D gene is left open where the match is weak. The listing skips clone size in some rows; elsewhere it reads once, few, many or a size class.

15 | . | . | TRBJ1-2 | TRBV7-2 | CASSLGSGQSYGYTF | TGTGCCAGCAGCTTGGGTAGTGGACAGTCCTATGGCTACACCTTC
13 | few | . | TRBJ1-2 | TRBV6-5 | CASSYSWRDGYTF | TGTGCCAGCAGTTACTCGTGGAGGGATGGCTACACCTTC
18 | few | TRBD1 | TRBJ2-7 | TRBV28 | CASMQRDRVLESSYEQYF | TGTGCCAGCATGCAACGGGACAGGGTTTTGGAGAGCTCCTACGAGCAGTACTTC
15 | . | TRBD2 | TRBJ2-5 | TRBV6-6 | CASSYGGGNQETQYF | TGTGCCAGCAGTTACGGCGGGGGAAATCAAGAGACCCAGTACTTC
13 | once | TRBD1 | TRBJ2-5 | TRBV5-4 | CASSRTGEETQYF | TGTGCCAGCAGCAGGACAGGGGAAGAGACCCAGTACTTC
16 | once | . | TRBJ2-1 | TRBV5-1 | CASRPIRGASYNEQFF | TGCGCCAGCAGACCAATACGGGGGGCCTCCTACAATGAGCAGTTCTTC
16 | . | TRBD1 | TRBJ1-1 | TRBV18 | CASAGGTGAMNTEAFF | TGTGCCAGCGCAGGGGGGACAGGGGCCATGAACACTGAAGCTTTCTTT
18 | . | . | TRBJ2-3 | TRBV5-1 | CASSQLGPLPLRGDTQYF | TGCGCCAGCAGCCAATTGGGCCCGCTACCACTTCGTGGAGATACGCAGTATTTT
15 | . | . | TRBJ1-1 | TRBV4-1 | CASSQAVWANTEAFF | TGCGCCAGCAGCCAAGCGGTGTGGGCGAACACTGAAGCTTTCTTT
13 | . | TRBD2 | TRBJ2-7 | TRBV29-1 | CSVVLAGSYEQYF | TGCAGCGTTGTACTAGCGGGCTCCTACGAGCAGTACTTC
14 | . | . | TRBJ1-1 | TRBV7-6 | CASSFGDMGTEAFF | TGTGCCAGCAGCTTTGGTGACATGGGCACTGAAGCTTTCTTT
16 | few | . | TRBJ1-2 | TRBV19 | CASSFSWRGVNYGYTF | TGTGCCAGTAGCTTCTCTTGGAGGGGAGTCAACTATGGCTACACCTTC
14 | few | TRBD1 | TRBJ1-5 | TRBV27 | CASTQGGPDQPQHF | TGTGCCAGCACCCAGGGGGGTCCGGATCAGCCCCAGCATTTT
17 | . | . | TRBJ2-2 | TRBV13 | CASSLGLRESNTGELFF | TGTGCCAGCAGCTTAGGCCTCCGGGAGTCGAACACCGGGGAGCTGTTTTTT
13 | . | . | TRBJ1-6 | TRBV6-6 | CASSQRQNSPLHF | TGTGCCAGCAGTCAACGACAGAATTCACCCCTCCACTTT
14 | once | . | TRBJ2-1 | TRBV5-4 | CASSPTRSFNEQFF | TGTGCCAGCAGCCCGACTAGATCCTTCAATGAGCAGTTCTTC
14 | . | . | TRBJ1-2 | TRBV6-5 | CASSYRNLGRGYTF | TGTGCCAGCAGTTACCGTAATTTAGGGAGAGGCTACACCTTC
14 | few | . | TRBJ2-1 | TRBV5-6 | CASYSAQGETKQFF | TGTGCCAGCTACAGCGCACAGGGAGAGACAAAGCAGTTCTTC
17 | few | TRBD2 | TRBJ2-4 | TRBV6-1 | CASSEPGLADNGGIQYF | TGTGCCAGCAGTGAGCCCGGACTAGCGGACAACGGGGGCATTCAGTACTTC
15 | . | . | TRBJ1-4 | TRBV5-1 | CASSVNTLTNEKLFF | TGCGCCAGCAGCGTAAACACCTTAACTAATGAAAAACTGTTTTTT
16 | . | . | TRBJ2-7 | TRBV7-2 | CASSLKSGRPEYEQYF | TGTGCCAGCAGCTTAAAGAGCGGACGTCCGGAGTACGAGCAGTACTTC
13 | . | . | TRBJ2-7 | TRBV21-1 | CASRRTRAYEQYF | TGTGCCAGCAGAAGGACCAGGGCCTACGAGCAGTACTTC
15 | few | . | TRBJ1-2 | TRBV5-4 | CASSTQDRALGGYTF | TGTGCCAGCAGCACTCAGGACAGAGCCCTTGGTGGCTACACCTTC
14 | . | . | TRBJ1-1 | TRBV7-8 | CASSLVRQNTEAFF | TGTGCCAGCAGCTTAGTGCGGCAAAACACTGAAGCTTTCTTT
16 | . | TRBD1 | TRBJ2-7 | TRBV11-2 | CASSHGSRGTSYEQYF | TGTGCCAGCAGCCATGGTAGCAGGGGGACGTCCTACGAGCAGTACTTC
14 | . | TRBD1 | TRBJ1-2 | TRBV29-1 | CSAKDRDDGYGYTF | TGCAGTGCTAAGGACAGGGACGACGGCTATGGCTACACCTTC
14 | . | . | TRBJ2-2 | TRBV6-5 | CASRVGSEAGELFF | TGTGCCAGCAGGGTGGGTTCGGAGGCCGGGGAGCTGTTTTTT
14 | once | TRBD1 | TRBJ2-5 | TRBV29-1 | CSAGQGKDGETQYF | TGCAGCGCTGGACAGGGTAAGGATGGAGAGACCCAGTACTTC
13 | . | . | TRBJ2-7 | TRBV10-3 | CAISAESSYEQYF | TGTGCCATCAGCGCCGAGAGCTCCTACGAGCAGTACTTC
15 | few | TRBD2 | TRBJ2-3 | TRBV11-1 | CASSFYSGRADTQYF | TGTGCCAGCAGCTTTTATAGCGGGAGGGCGGATACGCAGTATTTT
14 | few | TRBD1 | TRBJ1-5 | TRBV27 | CASSPGTGHQPQHF | TGTGCCAGCAGCCCCGGGACAGGGCACCAGCCCCAGCATTTT
13 | . | TRBD1 | TRBJ2-7 | TRBV7-9 | CSSSRGQGYEQYF | TGTTCCAGCAGCAGAGGACAGGGCTACGAGCAGTACTTC
15 | . | TRBD1 | TRBJ1-1 | TRBV6-5 | CASSLNTGVQTEAFF | TGTGCCAGCAGTCTCAATACAGGGGTTCAAACTGAAGCTTTCTTT
15 | . | . | TRBJ2-2 | TRBV4-3 | CASSRDFLNTGELFF | TGCGCCAGCAGCCGGGACTTCCTGAACACCGGGGAGCTGTTTTTT
12 | . | TRBD2 | TRBJ2-1 | TRBV27 | CATRGSGRALFF | TGTGCCACCCGGGGTAGCGGGAGGGCCCTGTTCTTC
15 | . | . | TRBJ2-1 | TRBV4-3 | CASSQVGSSYNEQFF | TGCGCCAGCAGCCAAGTCGGGAGCTCCTACAATGAGCAGTTCTTC
15 | . | . | TRBJ1-2 | TRBV27 | CASSLEPQGVSGYTF | TGTGCCAGCAGTTTGGAGCCACAGGGAGTTTCGGGCTACACCTTC
14 | . | . | TRBJ1-1 | TRBV30 | CAWSVVGGGTEAFF | TGTGCCTGGAGTGTTGTGGGGGGGGGCACTGAAGCTTTCTTT
14 | once | . | TRBJ2-7 | TRBV4-2 | CASSQPTSPYEQYF | TGTGCCAGCAGCCAACCCACTAGCCCCTACGAGCAGTACTTC
17 | once | . | TRBJ2-3 | TRBV19 | CASSIDVPLAGPDTQYF | TGTGCCAGTAGTATAGATGTACCCCTGGCGGGGCCCGATACGCAGTATTTT
15 | . | . | TRBJ1-1 | TRBV7-9 | CASSLDSSMNTEAFF | TGTGCCAGCAGCTTGGACAGTTCCATGAACACTGAAGCTTTCTTT
15 | . | . | TRBJ1-4 | TRBV7-9 | CASSLEAGAAEKLFF | TGTGCCAGCAGCTTAGAAGCGGGGGCCGCTGAAAAACTGTTTTTT
15 | once | . | TRBJ2-7 | TRBV2 | CARAGRAGSGYEQYF | TGTGCCAGGGCGGGTCGAGCCGGCTCGGGCTACGAGCAGTACTTC
18 | . | TRBD2 | TRBJ2-7 | TRBV7-9 | CASSPGLISGRALHEQYF | TGTGCCAGCAGCCCAGGACTGATTAGCGGGAGGGCTCTCCACGAGCAGTACTTC
14 | . | . | TRBJ2-5 | TRBV9 | CASSVEAARETQYF | TGTGCCAGCAGCGTAGAGGCGGCTCGGGAGACCCAGTACTTC
17 | . | . | TRBJ1-1 | TRBV2 | CASSEPRESQGRTEAFF | TGTGCCAGCAGTGAGCCAAGGGAATCCCAGGGAAGGACTGAAGCTTTCTTT
21 | . | TRBD2 | TRBJ2-1 | TRBV28 | CASSSNIWASGRESSYNEQFF | TGTGCCAGCAGTTCGAACATTTGGGCTAGCGGGAGAGAAAGCTCCTACAATGAGCAGTTCTTC
15 | few | TRBD1 | TRBJ2-7 | TRBV5-4 | CASSPGTGGTYEQYF | TGTGCCAGCAGCCCCGGGACAGGGGGTACCTACGAGCAGTACTTC
15 | . | . | TRBJ2-7 | TRBV15 | CATSRSLDSSYEQYF | TGTGCCACCAGCAGATCGCTTGACTCCTCCTACGAGCAGTACTTC